The text below deals with one T cell receptor (beta chain). Its antigen is unidentified. Healthy Caucasians from Russia aged 6 to 90 served as donors. Together with a sample-barcoded 5' primer, a J-beta primer mix was included in a second PCR lasting about 6 to 11 cycles. Each single sample gave us at least 2.5 million CDR3-containing paired-end reads. TCRdb used MiXCR to reprocess the 5' RACE reads, holding one entry per CDR3 protein. The sample holds about 780,000 distinct CDR3 sequences, about 47% seen once. Trimming left V 0 bases short and J 4 bases short, with 9 bases between. CDR1 and CDR2 (germline): MNHNY, SVGAGI (reference sequence). CDR3 length equals 14 residues. This entry is derived from a study of blood T cells in healthy people across ages. Findings of the study overall: Diversity of TCR beta per million T cells declined in a roughly linear way with age. Greater diversity and more naive CD4+ cells were seen in long-lived donors than in aged donors.

The receptor was derived from a man at least 80 years old in good health. This sequence joins TRBV6-6 and TRBJ1-1; D is unclear. The sample comprised blood. The CDR3 reads CASSYSTHGTEAFF. In nucleotides, the CDR3 is TGTGCCAGCAGTTACTCGACTCATGGCACTGAAGCTTTCTTT.